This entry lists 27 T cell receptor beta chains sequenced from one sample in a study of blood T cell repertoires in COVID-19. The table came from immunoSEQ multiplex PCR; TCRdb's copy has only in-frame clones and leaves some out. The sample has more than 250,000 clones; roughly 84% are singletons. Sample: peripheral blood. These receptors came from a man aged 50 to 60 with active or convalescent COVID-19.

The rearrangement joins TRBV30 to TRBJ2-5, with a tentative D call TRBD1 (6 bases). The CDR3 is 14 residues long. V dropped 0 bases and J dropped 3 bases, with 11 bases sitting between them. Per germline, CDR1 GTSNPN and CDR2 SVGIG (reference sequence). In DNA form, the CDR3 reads TGTGCCTGGAGTGTAACCAGGGACAAAGAGACCCAGTACTTC. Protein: CAWSVTRDKETQYF.

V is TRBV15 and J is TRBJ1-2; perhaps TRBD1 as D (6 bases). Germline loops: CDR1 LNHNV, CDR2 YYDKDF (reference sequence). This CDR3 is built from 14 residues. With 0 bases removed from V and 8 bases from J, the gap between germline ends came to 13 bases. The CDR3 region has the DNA TGTGCCACCAGCAGAGATATCACAGGGCAAGGCTACACCTTC. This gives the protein CATSRDITGQGYTF.

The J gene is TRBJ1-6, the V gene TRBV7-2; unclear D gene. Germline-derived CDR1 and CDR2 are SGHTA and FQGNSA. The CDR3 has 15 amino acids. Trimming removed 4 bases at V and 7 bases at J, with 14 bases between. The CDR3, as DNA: TGTGCCAGCAGCTACCACGGGGAGCAAAATTCACCCCTCCACTTT. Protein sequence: CASSYHGEQNSPLHF.

CDR3 residues: CASTVFPDRRNTEAFF. CDR3 nucleotide sequence: TGTGCCAGCACCGTATTTCCCGACAGGCGGAACACTGAAGCTTTCTTT. The rearrangement joins TRBV5-8 to TRBJ1-1, with D maybe TRBD1 (6 bases). This CDR3 contains 16 residues. Germline V CDR1 and CDR2: SGHTS, YDEGEE. V was cut by 6 bases and J by 1 base, with 19 bases left in between.

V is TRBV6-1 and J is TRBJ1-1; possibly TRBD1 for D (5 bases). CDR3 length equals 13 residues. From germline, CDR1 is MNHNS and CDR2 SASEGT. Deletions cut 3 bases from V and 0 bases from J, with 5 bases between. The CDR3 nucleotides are TGTGCCAGCAGTGAGGGGCTGAACACTGAAGCTTTCTTT. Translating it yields CASSEGLNTEAFF.

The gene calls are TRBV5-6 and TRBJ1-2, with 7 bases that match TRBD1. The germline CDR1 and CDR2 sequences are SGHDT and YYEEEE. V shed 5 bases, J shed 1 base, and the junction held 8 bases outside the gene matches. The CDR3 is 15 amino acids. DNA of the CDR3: TGTGCCAGCAGTTCTCCGGACAGGCTTAACTATGGCTACACCTTC. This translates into CASSSPDRLNYGYTF. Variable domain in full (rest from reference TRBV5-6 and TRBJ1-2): DAGVTQSPTHLIKTRGQQVTLRCSPKSGHDTVSWYQQALGQGPQFIFQYYEEEERQRGNFPDRFSGHQFPNYSSELNVNALLLGDSALYLCASSSPDRLNYGYTFGSGTRLTVV.

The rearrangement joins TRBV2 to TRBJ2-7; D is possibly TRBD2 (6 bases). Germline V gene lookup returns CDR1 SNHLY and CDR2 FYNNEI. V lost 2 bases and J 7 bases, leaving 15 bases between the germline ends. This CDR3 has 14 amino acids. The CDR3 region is CASSEFGGVGEQYF. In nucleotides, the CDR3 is TGTGCCAGCAGTGAATTTGGCGGGGTGGGGGAGCAGTACTTC.

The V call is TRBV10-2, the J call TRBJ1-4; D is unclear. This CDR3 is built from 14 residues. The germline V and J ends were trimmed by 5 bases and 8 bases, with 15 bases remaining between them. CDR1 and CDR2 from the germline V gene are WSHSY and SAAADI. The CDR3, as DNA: TGCGCCAGCAGTCTCGAGGCACGTGGGGAAAAACTGTTTTTT. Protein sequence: CASSLEARGEKLFF.

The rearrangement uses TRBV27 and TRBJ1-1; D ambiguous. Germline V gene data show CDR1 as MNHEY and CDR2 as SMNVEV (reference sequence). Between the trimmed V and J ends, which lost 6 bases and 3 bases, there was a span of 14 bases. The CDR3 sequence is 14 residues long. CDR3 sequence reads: CASRLLRRDTEAFF. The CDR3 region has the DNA TGTGCCAGCAGATTGCTACGTCGGGACACTGAAGCTTTCTTT.

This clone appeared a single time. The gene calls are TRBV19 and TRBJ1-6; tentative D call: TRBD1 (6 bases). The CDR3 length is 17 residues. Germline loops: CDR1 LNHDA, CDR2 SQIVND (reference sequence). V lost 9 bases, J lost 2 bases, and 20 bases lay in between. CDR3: CASRPGQNKPYNSPLHF. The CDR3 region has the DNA TGTGCCAGCAGACCCGGACAGAATAAACCCTATAATTCACCCCTCCACTTT.

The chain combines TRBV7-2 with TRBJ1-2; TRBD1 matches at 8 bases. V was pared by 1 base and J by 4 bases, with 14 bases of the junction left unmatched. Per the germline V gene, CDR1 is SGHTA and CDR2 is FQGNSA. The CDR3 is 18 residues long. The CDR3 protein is CASSLGQSGPTGGYGYTF. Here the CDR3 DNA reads TGTGCCAGCAGCTTAGGCCAATCAGGTCCTACAGGGGGCTATGGCTACACCTTC.

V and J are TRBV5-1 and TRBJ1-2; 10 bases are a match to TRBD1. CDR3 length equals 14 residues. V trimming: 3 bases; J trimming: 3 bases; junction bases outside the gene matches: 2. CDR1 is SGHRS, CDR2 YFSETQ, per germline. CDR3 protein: CASSSTGGDYGYTF. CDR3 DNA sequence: TGCGCCAGCAGCTCGACAGGGGGCGACTATGGCTACACCTTC.

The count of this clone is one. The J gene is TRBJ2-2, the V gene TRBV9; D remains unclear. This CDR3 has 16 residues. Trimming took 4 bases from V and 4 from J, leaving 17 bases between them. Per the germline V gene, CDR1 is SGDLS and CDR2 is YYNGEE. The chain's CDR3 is CASSPGGNRATGELFF. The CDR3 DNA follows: TGTGCCAGCAGCCCAGGTGGCAACCGTGCCACCGGGGAGCTGTTTTTT.

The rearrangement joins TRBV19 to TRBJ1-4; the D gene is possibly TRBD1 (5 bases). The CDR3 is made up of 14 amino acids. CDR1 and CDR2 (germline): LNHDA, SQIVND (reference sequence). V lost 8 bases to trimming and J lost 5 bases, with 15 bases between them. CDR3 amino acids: CASSPGRGNEKLFF. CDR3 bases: TGTGCCAGTTCACCGGGACGGGGGAATGAAAAACTGTTTTTT.

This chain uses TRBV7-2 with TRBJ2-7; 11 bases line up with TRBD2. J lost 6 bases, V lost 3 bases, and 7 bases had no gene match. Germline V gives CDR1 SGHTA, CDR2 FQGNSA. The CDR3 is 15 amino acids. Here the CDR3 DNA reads TGTGCCAGCAGCTTTTATAGCGGGGGGGCGGGCGAGCAGTACTTC. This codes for CASSFYSGGAGEQYF.

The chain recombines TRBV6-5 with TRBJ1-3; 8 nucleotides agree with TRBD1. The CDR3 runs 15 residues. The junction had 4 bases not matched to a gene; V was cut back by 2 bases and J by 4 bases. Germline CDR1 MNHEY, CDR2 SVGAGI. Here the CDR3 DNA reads TGTGCCAGCAGTTACGCCGGGACAGGCGGAAACACCATATATTTT. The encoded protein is CASSYAGTGGNTIYF.

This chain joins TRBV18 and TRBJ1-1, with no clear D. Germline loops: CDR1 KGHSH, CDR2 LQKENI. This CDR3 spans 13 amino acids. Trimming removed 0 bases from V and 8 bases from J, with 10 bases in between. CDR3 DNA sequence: TGTGCCAGCTCACCACCGCAGGAGGGCGAAGCTTTCTTT. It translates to CASSPPQEGEAFF.

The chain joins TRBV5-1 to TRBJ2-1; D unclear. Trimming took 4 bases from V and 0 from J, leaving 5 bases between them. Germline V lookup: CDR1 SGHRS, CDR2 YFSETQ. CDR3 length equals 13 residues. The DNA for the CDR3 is TGCGCCAGCAGCATGAGCTCCTACAATGAGCAGTTCTTC. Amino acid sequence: CASSMSSYNEQFF.

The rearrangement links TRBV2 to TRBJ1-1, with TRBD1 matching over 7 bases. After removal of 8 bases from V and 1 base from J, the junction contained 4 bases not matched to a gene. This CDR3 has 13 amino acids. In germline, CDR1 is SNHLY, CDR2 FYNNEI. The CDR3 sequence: CASQDRTNTEAFF. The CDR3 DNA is TGTGCCAGCCAGGACAGGACGAACACTGAAGCTTTCTTT.

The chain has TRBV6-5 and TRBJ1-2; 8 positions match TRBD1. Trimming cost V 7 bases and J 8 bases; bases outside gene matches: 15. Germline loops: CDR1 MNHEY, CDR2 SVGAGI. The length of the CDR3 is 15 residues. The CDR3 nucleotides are TGTGCCAGCACCTCCAGCGGGACAGGAACCTTCGGCTACACCTTC. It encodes CASTSSGTGTFGYTF.

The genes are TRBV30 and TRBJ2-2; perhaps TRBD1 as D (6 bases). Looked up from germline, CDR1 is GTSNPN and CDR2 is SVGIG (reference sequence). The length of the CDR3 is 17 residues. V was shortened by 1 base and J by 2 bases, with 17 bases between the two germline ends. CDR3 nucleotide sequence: TGTGCCTGGAGTGGGTCCAGGACAGACCTTAACACCGGGGAGCTGTTTTTT. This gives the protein CAWSGSRTDLNTGELFF.

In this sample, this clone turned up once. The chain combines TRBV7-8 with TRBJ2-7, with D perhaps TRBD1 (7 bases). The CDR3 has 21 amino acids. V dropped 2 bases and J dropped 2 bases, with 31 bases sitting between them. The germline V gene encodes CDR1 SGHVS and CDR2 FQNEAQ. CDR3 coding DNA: TGTGCCAGCAGCTTAAGGGGGGTGGGACAGACGTTTTCGGGGCGAGCCTACGAGCAGTACTTC. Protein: CASSLRGVGQTFSGRAYEQYF. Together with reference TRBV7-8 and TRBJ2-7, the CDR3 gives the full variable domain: GAGVSQSPRYKVAKRGQDVALRCDPISGHVSLFWYQQALGQGPEFLTYFQNEAQLDKSGLPSDRFFAERPEGSVSTLKIQRTQQEDSAVYLCASSLRGVGQTFSGRAYEQYFGPGTRLTVT.

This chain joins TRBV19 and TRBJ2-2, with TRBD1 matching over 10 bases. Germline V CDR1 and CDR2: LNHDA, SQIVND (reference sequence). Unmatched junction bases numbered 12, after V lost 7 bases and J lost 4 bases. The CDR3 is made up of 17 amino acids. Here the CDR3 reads CASTRLGTGETTGELFF. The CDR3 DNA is TGTGCCAGTACCCGACTCGGGACAGGGGAGACCACCGGGGAGCTGTTTTTT.

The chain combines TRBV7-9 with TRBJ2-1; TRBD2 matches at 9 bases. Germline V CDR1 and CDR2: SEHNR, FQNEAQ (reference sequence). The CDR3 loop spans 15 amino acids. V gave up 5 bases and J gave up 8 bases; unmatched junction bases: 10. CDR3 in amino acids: CASSLIAGVSHEQFF. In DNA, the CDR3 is TGTGCCAGCAGCCTCATAGCGGGAGTCAGCCATGAGCAGTTCTTC.

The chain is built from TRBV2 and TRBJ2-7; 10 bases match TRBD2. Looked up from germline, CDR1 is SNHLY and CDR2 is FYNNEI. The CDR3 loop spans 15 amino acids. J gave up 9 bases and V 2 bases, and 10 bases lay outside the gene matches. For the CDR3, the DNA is TGTGCCAGCAGTGAAAGCGGGAGGGCCGCTGAGTGGCAGTACTTC. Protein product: CASSESGRAAEWQYF.

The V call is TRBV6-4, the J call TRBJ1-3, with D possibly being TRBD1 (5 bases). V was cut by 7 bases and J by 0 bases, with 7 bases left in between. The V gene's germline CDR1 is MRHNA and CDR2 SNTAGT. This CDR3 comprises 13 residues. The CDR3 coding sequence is TGTGCCAGCAACGACAGCTCTGGAAACACCATATATTTT. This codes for CASNDSSGNTIYF.

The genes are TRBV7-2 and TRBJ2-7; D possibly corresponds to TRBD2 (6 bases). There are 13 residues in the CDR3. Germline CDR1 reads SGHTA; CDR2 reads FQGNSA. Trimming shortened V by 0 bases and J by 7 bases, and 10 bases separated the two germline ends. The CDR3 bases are TGTGCCAGCAGCTTAGCCCTCCGGGGGGAGCAGTACTTC. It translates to CASSLALRGEQYF.